One sample yielded the 7 T cell receptor beta chains listed below, sequenced in a study of cytomegalovirus exposure and HLA in healthy donors. Primers included in the PCR were 60 Vbeta and 13 Jbeta primers. The data were produced by immunoSEQ multiplex PCR, yet TCRdb's version contains in-frame clones alone and is incomplete. This table holds about 160,000 clones, 75% to 85% found once. Sequencing was performed on PBMCs. Receptor source: a girl aged 2-10 years in good health and CMV-seropositive.

This clone was detected once. CDR3 DNA sequence: TGCGCCAGCAGCTCGGGACAGGGGGGTATTACTGAAGCTTTCTTT. This translates into CASSSGQGGITEAFF. The chain combines TRBV5-1 with TRBJ1-1, with 11 positions matching TRBD1. V trimming: 3 bases; J trimming: 5 bases; junction bases outside the gene matches: 6. Germline-derived CDR1 and CDR2 are SGHRS and YFSETQ. CDR3 length: 15 residues.

This clone was observed a few times. The chain has TRBV10-1 and TRBJ2-7, with D perhaps matching TRBD1 (6 bases). There are 13 residues in the CDR3. V gave up 3 bases and J gave up 6 bases, with 12 bases separating them. CDR1 WNHNN and CDR2 SYGVQD come from the germline V gene (reference sequence). CDR3 sequence (DNA): TGCGCCAGCAGTGATCAACAGGGCTCCGAGCAGTACTTC. This translates into CASSDQQGSEQYF.

CDR3 amino acids: CASSDEAGGSTGELFF. CDR3 coding DNA: TGTGCCAGCAGTGATGAGGCGGGAGGCAGCACCGGGGAGCTGTTTTTT. The V gene is TRBV6-1, the J gene TRBJ2-2, with 8 bases matching TRBD2. Germline V CDR1 and CDR2: MNHNS, SASEGT. V lost 3 bases to trimming and J lost 4 bases; unmatched junction nucleotides: 7. The CDR3 length is 16 residues.

This clone appeared a few times. The chain joins TRBV20-1 to TRBJ2-1, with unresolved D. V was shortened by 5 bases and J by 7 bases, with 9 bases between the two germline ends. There are 11 residues in the CDR3. In germline, CDR1 is DFQATT, CDR2 SNEGSKA (reference sequence). CDR3: CSAETWNEQFF. The DNA for the CDR3 is TGCAGTGCTGAGACTTGGAATGAGCAGTTCTTC.

This clone was counted only a few times. The rearrangement uses TRBV6-4 and TRBJ2-7; D is possibly TRBD2 (6 bases). This CDR3 has 18 amino acids. With 4 bases removed from V and 6 bases from J, the gap between germline ends came to 28 bases. Germline V gene data show CDR1 as MRHNA and CDR2 as SNTAGT. The DNA of the CDR3 is TGTGCCAGCAGTGGGTCCTCCAAAGGGACTCTGGTCTCACGCGAGCAGTACTTC. Translation gives CASSGSSKGTLVSREQYF.

The CDR3 DNA reads as TGCAGCGTGGGAATAGCGGATTACAATGAGCAGTTCTTC. Translated: CSVGIADYNEQFF. V gene TRBV29-1 combines with J gene TRBJ2-1; weak D call: TRBD2 (6 bases). There are 13 residues in the CDR3. The V end was cut by 6 bases, the J end by 4 bases, with 13 bases between. Germline lookup yields CDR1 SQVTM and CDR2 ANQGSEA.

This chain uses TRBV30 with TRBJ1-2, with 8 nucleotides matching TRBD1. Germline V CDR1 and CDR2: GTSNPN, SVGIG (reference sequence). J gave up 2 bases and V 4 bases, and 3 bases lay outside the gene matches. This CDR3 has 13 amino acids. The CDR3 DNA is TGTGCCTGGACAGGGGGCGAAAACTATGGCTACACCTTC. This translates into CAWTGGENYGYTF. Full variable domain (remainder filled in from reference TRBV30 and TRBJ1-2): SQTIHQWPATLVQPVGSPLSLECTVEGTSNPNLYWYRQAAGRGLQLLFYSVGIGQISSEVPQNLSASRPQDRQFILSSKKLLLSDSGFYLCAWTGGENYGYTFGSGTRLTVV.